This TCR beta chain was obtained from a study of blood T cell repertoires in COVID-19. Study summary: The origin of the acute and convalescent COVID-19 samples was the United States, Italy and Spain. The cDNA or gDNA used as material had been derived from T cells, B-cell-depleted T cells, or PBMCs.

As processed by the authors: Nucleated cell counts were estimated from reference gene primer amplification. The method was immunoSEQ multiplex PCR; TCRdb's version includes in-frame clones alone and lacks a portion of them. V, J and clone size are those of that table, while D and trimming were read from the DNA. Altogether some 300,000 clones are present, 85% to 90% being singletons, with the ten largest covering around 5.8%. CDR1 is SQVTM, CDR2 ANQGSEA, per germline. V was cut by 2 bases and J by 3 bases, with 13 bases left in between. The CDR3 runs 14 residues. Seattle participants joined during active infection and were tracked over time.

V usage is TRBV29-1 and J usage is TRBJ1-1; D not resolved. This clonotype was obtained from a woman between 50 and 59 years old with COVID-19, enrolled during active disease. The sequenced sample consisted of peripheral blood. CDR3 coding DNA: TGCAGCGTTGAATGGTCCCCCGGGGACACTGAAGCTTTCTTT. Amino acid sequence: CSVEWSPGDTEAFF.